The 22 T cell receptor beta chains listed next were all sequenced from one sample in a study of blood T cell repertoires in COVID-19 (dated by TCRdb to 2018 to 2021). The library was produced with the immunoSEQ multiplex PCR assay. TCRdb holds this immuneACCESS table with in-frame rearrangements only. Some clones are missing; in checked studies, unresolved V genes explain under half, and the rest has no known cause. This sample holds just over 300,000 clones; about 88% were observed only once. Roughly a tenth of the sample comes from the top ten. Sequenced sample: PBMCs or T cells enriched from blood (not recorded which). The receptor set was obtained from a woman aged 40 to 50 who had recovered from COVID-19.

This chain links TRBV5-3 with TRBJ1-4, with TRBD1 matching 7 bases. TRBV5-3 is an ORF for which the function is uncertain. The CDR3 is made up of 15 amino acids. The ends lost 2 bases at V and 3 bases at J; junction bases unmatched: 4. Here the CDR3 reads CARSLPDRANEKLFF. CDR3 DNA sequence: TGTGCCAGAAGCTTACCCGACAGGGCTAATGAAAAACTGTTTTTT.

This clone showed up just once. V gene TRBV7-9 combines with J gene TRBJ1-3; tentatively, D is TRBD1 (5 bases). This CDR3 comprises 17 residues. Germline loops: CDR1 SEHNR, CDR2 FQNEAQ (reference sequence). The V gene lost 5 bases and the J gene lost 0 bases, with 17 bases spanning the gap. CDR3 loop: CASSRGTHKISGNTIYF. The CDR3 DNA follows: TGTGCCAGCAGCCGCGGGACTCATAAAATCTCTGGAAACACCATATATTTT.

CDR3 sequence (DNA): TGCGCCAGCAGCTTCGACGGGGACTACAATCAGCCCCAGCATTTT. It yields the protein CASSFDGDYNQPQHF. This sequence joins TRBV5-1 and TRBJ1-5; D is perhaps TRBD1 (5 bases). The CDR3 is 15 residues long. Trimming stripped 2 bases from V and 3 bases from J, with 12 bases between. CDR1 SGHRS and CDR2 YFSETQ come from the germline V gene.

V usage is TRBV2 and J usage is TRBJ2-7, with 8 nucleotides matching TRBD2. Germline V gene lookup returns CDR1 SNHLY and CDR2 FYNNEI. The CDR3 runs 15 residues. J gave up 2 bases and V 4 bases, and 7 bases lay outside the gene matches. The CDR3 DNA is TGTGCCAGCAGTGTCTCGGGGGGGAACCCCTACGAGCAGTACTTC. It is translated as CASSVSGGNPYEQYF. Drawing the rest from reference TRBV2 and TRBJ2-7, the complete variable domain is EPEVTQTPSHQVTQMGQEVILRCVPISNHLYFYWYRQILGQKVEFLVSFYNNEISEKSEIFDDQFSVERPDGSNFTLKIRSTKLEDSAMYFCASSVSGGNPYEQYFGPGTRLTVT.

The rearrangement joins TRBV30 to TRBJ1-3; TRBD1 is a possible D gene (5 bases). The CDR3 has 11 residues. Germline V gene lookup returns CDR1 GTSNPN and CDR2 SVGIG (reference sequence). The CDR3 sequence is CALRGGNTIYF. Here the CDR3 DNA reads TGTGCTCTAAGGGGTGGAAACACCATATATTTT. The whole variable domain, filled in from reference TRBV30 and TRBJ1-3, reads SQTIHQWPATLVQPVGSPLSLECTVEGTSNPNLYWYRQAAGRGLQLLFYSVGIGQISSEVPQNLSASRPQDRQFILSSKKLLLSDSGFYLCALRGGNTIYFGEGSWLTVV.

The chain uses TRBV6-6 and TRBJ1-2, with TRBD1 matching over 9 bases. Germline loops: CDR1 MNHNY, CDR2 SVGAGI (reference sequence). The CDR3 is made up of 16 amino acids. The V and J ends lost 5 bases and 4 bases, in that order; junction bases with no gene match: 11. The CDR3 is CASSGGGTGRSYGYTF. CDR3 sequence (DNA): TGTGCCAGCAGTGGGGGGGGGACAGGGCGATCCTATGGCTACACCTTC.

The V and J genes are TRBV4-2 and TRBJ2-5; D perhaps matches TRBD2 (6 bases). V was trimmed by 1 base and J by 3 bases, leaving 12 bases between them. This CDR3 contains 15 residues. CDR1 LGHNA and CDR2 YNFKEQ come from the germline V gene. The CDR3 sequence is CASSQASPGEETQYF. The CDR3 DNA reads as TGTGCCAGCAGCCAAGCTAGCCCGGGAGAAGAGACCCAGTACTTC.

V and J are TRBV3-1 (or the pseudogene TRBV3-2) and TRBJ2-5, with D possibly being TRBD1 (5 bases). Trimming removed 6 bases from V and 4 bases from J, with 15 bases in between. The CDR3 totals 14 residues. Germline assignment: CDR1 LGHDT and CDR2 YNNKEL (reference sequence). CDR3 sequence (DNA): TGTGCCAGCAGTCCAAGGTCAGGGCGAGAGACCCAGTACTTC. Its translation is CASSPRSGRETQYF.

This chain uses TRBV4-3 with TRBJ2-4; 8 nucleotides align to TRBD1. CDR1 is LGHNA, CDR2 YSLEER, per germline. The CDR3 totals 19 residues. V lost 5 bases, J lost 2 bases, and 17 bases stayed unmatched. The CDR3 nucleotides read TGCGCCAGCAGCGCGATGGGGACAGGTGCTTTTGATTCCAAAAACATTCAGTACTTC. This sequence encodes CASSAMGTGAFDSKNIQYF.

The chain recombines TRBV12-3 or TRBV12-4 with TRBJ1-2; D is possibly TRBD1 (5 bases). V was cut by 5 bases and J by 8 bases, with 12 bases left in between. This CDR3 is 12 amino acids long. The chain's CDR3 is CASSPGTRGYTF. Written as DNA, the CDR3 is TGTGCCAGCAGTCCTGGGACTCGGGGCTACACCTTC.

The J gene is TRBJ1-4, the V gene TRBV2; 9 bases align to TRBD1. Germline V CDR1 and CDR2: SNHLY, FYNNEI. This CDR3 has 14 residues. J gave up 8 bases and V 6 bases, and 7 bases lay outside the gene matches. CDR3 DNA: TGTGCCAGCAGAGACGGGGGGACAGGGGAAAAACTGTTTTTT. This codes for CASRDGGTGEKLFF.

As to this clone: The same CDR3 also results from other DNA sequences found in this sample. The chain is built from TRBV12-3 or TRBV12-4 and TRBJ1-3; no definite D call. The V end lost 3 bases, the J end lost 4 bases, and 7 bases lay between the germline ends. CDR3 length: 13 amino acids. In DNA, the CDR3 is TGTGCCAGCAGTTTCCATTCCGGAAACACCATATATTTT. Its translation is CASSFHSGNTIYF.

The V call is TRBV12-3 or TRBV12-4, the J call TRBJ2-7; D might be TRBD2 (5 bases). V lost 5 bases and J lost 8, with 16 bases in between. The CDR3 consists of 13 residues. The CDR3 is CASSLGLFMKQYF. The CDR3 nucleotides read TGTGCCAGCAGTCTCGGACTGTTTATGAAGCAGTACTTC.

The CDR3 sequence: CASSLGAVNTEAFF. Written as DNA, the CDR3 is TGTGCCAGCAGCTTAGGGGCAGTGAACACTGAAGCTTTCTTT. The chain recombines TRBV11-3 with TRBJ1-1; D remains ambiguous. This CDR3 has 14 residues. Trimming took 1 base from V and 0 from J, leaving 6 bases between them. Germline-derived CDR1 and CDR2 are SGHNT and YENEEA.

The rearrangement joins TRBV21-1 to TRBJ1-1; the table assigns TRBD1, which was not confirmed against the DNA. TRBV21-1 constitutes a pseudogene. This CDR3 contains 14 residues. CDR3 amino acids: CASSKRGSNTEAFF. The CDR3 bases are TGTGCCAGCAGCAAAAGGGGCTCCAACACTGAAGCTTTCTTT.

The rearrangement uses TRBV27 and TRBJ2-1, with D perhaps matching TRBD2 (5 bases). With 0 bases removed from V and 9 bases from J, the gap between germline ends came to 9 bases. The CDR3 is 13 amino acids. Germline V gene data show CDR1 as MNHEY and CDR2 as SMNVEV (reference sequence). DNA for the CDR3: TGTGCCAGCAGTTTATCCCGGGGATTTGAGCAGTTCTTC. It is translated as CASSLSRGFEQFF.

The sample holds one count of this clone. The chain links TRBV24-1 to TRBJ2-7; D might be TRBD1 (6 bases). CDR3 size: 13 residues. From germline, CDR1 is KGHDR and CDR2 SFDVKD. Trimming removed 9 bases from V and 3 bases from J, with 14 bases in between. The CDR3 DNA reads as TGTGCCACCGCTTGGCGGACAGTCTACGAGCAGTACTTC. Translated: CATAWRTVYEQYF.

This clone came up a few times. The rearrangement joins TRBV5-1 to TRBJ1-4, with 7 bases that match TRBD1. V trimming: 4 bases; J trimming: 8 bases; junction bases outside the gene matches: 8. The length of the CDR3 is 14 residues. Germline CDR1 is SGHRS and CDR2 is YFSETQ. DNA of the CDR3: TGCGCCAGCAGCGTCGCAGGGGGTTGGGAAAAACTGTTTTTT. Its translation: CASSVAGGWEKLFF.

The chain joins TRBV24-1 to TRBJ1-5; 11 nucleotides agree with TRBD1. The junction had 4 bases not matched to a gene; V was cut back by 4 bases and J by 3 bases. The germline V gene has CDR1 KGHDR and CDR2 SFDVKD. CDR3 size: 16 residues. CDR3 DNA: TGTGCCACCAGTGACCGGGACAGGGGGTACAATCAGCCCCAGCATTTT. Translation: CATSDRDRGYNQPQHF.

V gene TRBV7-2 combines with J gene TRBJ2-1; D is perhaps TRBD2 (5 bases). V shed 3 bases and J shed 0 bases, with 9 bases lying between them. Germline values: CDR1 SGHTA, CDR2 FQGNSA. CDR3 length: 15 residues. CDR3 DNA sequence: TGTGCCAGCAGCTTTTGGACTGGCTCCTACAATGAGCAGTTCTTC. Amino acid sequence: CASSFWTGSYNEQFF.

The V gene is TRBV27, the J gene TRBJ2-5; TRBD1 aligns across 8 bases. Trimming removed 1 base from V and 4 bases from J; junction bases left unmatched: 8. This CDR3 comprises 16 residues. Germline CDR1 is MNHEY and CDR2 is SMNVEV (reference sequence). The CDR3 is CASSLYVTGVGETQYF. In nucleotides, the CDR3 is TGTGCCAGCAGTTTATACGTGACAGGGGTTGGAGAGACCCAGTACTTC.

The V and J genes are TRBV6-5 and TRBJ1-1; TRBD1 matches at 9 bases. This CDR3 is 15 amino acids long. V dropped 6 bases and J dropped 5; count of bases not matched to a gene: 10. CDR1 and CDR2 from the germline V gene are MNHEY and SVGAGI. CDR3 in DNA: TGTGCCAGCAGCCGACCTACAGGGGGCAAGACTGAAGCTTTCTTT. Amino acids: CASSRPTGGKTEAFF.